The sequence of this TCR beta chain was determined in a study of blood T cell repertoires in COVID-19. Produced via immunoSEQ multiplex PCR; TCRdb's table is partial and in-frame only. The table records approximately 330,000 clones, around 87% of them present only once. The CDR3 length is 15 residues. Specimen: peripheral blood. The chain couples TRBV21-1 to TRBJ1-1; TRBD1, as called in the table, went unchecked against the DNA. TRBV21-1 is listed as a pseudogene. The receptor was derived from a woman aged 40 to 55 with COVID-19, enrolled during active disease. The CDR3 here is CASSTRDRGLTEAFF. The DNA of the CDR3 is TGTGCCAGCAGCACCAGGGACAGGGGGCTAACTGAAGCTTTCTTT.